This TCR beta chain derives from a study of T cell responses to AZD1222 COVID-19 vaccine. Study-level results: Vaccine-related CD4 TCRs covered spike, predominating at 160-218 and 743-854. Nearly half of unique spike-specific TCRs reportedly avoided B.1.351 and B.1.1.7 mutated regions.

Concerning this clone itself: Its matching antigen is unknown.

TCRdb keeps only in-frame clones here, not all; method: immunoSEQ multiplex PCR. The sample lists about 150,000 clones; about 92% were seen once. The J segment lost 2 bases and the V segment lost 6 bases, leaving 3 bases of the junction unmatched. The germline CDR1 and CDR2 sequences are MDHEN and SYDVKM. CDR3 size: 13 residues. The chain uses TRBV28 and TRBJ1-2, with 7 positions matching TRBD1. The sequence was obtained from an adult in good health. Material: peripheral blood, obtained on day 0 of AZD1222 vaccination. The DNA for the CDR3 is TGTGCCAGCAGGGCACAGGGGAACTATGGCTACACCTTC. It yields the protein CASRAQGNYGYTF.